This T cell receptor (beta chain) was profiled in a study of human T cells and chemical hapten exposure. Background on the study: Patients, chiefly female, had alopecia areata, totalis or universalis. Whole-study results and caveats: Expanded TCR sets contained significantly more large CDR3 similarity clusters than controls.

Time point given: pre-sensitization, week 0. As to treatment: therapeutic diphenylcyclopropenone sensitization with weekly scalp DPC. Those who donated were patients with alopecia, 18 to 70 years of age, and suitable for DPC. This clonotype has a handful of counts. What it binds is unknown. The study used a library that attached unique molecular identifiers to individual cDNA molecules. TCRdb processed the RACE reads anew with MiXCR; each CDR3 protein has one entry. The table lists a few hundred thousand distinct CDR3 sequences, about 5% of them singletons. CDR1 and CDR2 from the germline V gene are SQVTM and ANQGSEA. The CDR3 length is 15 residues. Trimming shortened V by 2 bases and J by 7 bases, and 18 bases separated the two germline ends.

The sample consisted of whole blood, taken in connection with sensitization to the hapten diphenylcyclopropenone (DPC). This clonotype was obtained from a woman aged 18 to 35 with alopecia areata. Some clones in this sample may be carry-over from other donors' samples. The chain has TRBV29-1 and TRBJ2-4, with D possibly TRBD2 on 5 matching bases. CDR3 DNA: TGCAGCGTTGAAAATGATCCCCGGGGTACGAACATTCAGTACTTC. Translation gives CSVENDPRGTNIQYF. The variable domain in full, completed from reference TRBV29-1 and TRBJ2-4, reads SAVISQKPSRDICQRGTSLTIQCQVDSQVTMMFWYRQQPGQSLTLIATANQGSEATYESGFVIDKFPISRPNLTFSTLTVSNMSPEDSSIYLCSVENDPRGTNIQYFGAGTRLSVL.